The clone carrying this TCR beta chain was detected a few times. No antigen is known for it. PCR primers comprised 60 Vbeta and 13 Jbeta primers. Produced via immunoSEQ multiplex PCR; TCRdb's table is partial and in-frame only. Seen here are around 72,000 clones, 65% to 70% observed once, and the top ten hold about 22%. V dropped 9 bases and J dropped 3 bases, with 14 bases sitting between them. Germline CDR1 is LNHDA and CDR2 is SQIVND (reference sequence). The CDR3 is made up of 13 amino acids. These data belong to a study of cytomegalovirus exposure and HLA in healthy donors. Findings and caveats of the study: Some V segments could not be told apart, so they were left out, TRBV6-2 and TRBV6-3 among them.

The V and J genes are TRBV19 and TRBJ1-2, with D possibly matching TRBD1 (6 bases). This clonotype originated in a middle-aged man in good health and CMV-seropositive. The sequencing input was PBMCs. The CDR3 sequence is CASRRPGDYGYTF. CDR3 coding DNA: TGTGCCAGCCGTCGGCCAGGGGACTATGGCTACACCTTC.